This T cell receptor beta chain was captured by sequencing in a study of blood T cell repertoires in COVID-19. Donors were grouped by their self-reported clinical history. Sequencing used immunoSEQ multiplex PCR; TCRdb keeps in-frame clones, though not all of them. Found here are 200,000 to 250,000 clones, 70% to 85% of them singletons; the top ten hold about 3.4%. The CDR3 sequence is 17 residues long. Germline loops: CDR1 LNHDA, CDR2 SQIVND (reference sequence). Between the trimmed V and J ends, which lost 3 bases and 0 bases, there was a span of 12 bases. V usage is TRBV19 and J usage is TRBJ2-6, with D possibly being TRBD2 (5 bases). The sample was PBMCs or T cells enriched from blood (not recorded which). This clonotype was sampled from a woman in her sixties or seventies who had recovered from COVID-19. CDR3 residues: CASSIFLGSSGANVLTF. CDR3 nucleotides: TGTGCCAGTAGTATCTTCCTGGGGAGCTCTGGGGCCAACGTCCTGACTTTC.